These 28 T cell receptor beta chains came from one sample sequenced in a study of Graves' ophthalmopathy and Graves' hyperthyroidism. The sequenced template was RNA, covering the TCR beta CDR3 region. The authors performed first-round RT-PCR with HTBI primers and then a second-round multiplex PCR. A single record per CDR3 protein comes from TCRdb applying MiXCR to the multiplex PCR reads. The table includes tens of thousands of distinct CDR3 sequences, 45% to 55% detected once. The material sequenced was peripheral blood. The receptors were gathered from an adult woman with Graves' ophthalmopathy.

Points on this clonotype: Since a much larger clone is just one base distant, this may be a read error. The CDR3 region is CASSQDIPSERTGELFF. CDR3 DNA: TGTGCCAGCAGCCAAGATATACCTAGCGAGAGAACAGGGGAGCTGTTTTTT. V and J are TRBV4-2 and TRBJ2-2, with D possibly matching TRBD2 (6 bases). There are 17 residues in the CDR3. The germline V and J ends were trimmed by 0 bases and 8 bases, with 19 bases remaining between them. Germline CDR1 is LGHNA and CDR2 is YNFKEQ.

This rearrangement joins TRBV2 to TRBJ2-2, with 8 bases fitting TRBD1. The junction had 0 bases not matched to a gene; V was cut back by 6 bases and J by 0 bases. The germline gives CDR1 SNHLY, CDR2 FYNNEI. The CDR3 is made up of 14 amino acids. The CDR3 is CASRQGANTGELFF. The DNA for the CDR3 is TGTGCCAGCAGACAGGGGGCGAACACCGGGGAGCTGTTTTTT.

There are many counts of this clonotype. This sequence joins TRBV7-9 and TRBJ2-4; D is uncertain. The length of the CDR3 is 15 residues. Trimming took 4 bases from V and 0 from J, leaving 10 bases between them. Germline assignment: CDR1 SEHNR and CDR2 FQNEAQ (reference sequence). The CDR3 reads CASSSISLAKNIQYF. The DNA for the CDR3 is TGTGCCAGCAGCTCGATATCGCTAGCCAAAAACATTCAGTACTTC.

As concerns this clonotype: Mismatch with germline at one junction end may stem from a read error. V is TRBV12-3 or TRBV12-4 and J is TRBJ2-2; 9 positions match TRBD2. The CDR3 runs to 16 residues. The CDR3 reads CASSYSGSANTRELFF. CDR3 DNA: TGTGCCAGCAGCTATAGCGGGAGCGCAAACACCCGGGAGCTGTTTTTT.

The V and J genes are TRBV7-8 and TRBJ2-7, with 7 bases identical to TRBD2. V lost 3 bases to trimming and J lost 3 bases; unmatched junction nucleotides: 11. CDR1 and CDR2 (germline): SGHVS, FQNEAQ. CDR3 length: 16 residues. CDR3 sequence: CASSLSRAGAYYEQYF. As DNA, the CDR3 is TGTGCCAGCAGCTTGTCACGGGCGGGAGCTTACTACGAGCAGTACTTC.

This clonotype was seen many times. This chain uses TRBV7-9 with TRBJ1-1, with a tentative D call TRBD1 (6 bases). CDR3 length: 14 amino acids. V lost 5 bases and J 4 bases, leaving 14 bases between the germline ends. The germline V gene encodes CDR1 SEHNR and CDR2 FQNEAQ (reference sequence). The CDR3 region is CASSPLGGGTEAFF. For the CDR3, the DNA is TGTGCCAGCAGCCCCCTAGGAGGGGGCACTGAAGCTTTCTTT.

In its sample, this clonotype was seen many times. The chain carries TRBV3-1 and TRBJ2-4; 7 positions match TRBD2. V was pared by 0 bases and J by 14 bases, with 7 bases of the junction left unmatched. The length of the CDR3 is 13 residues. From germline, CDR1 is LGHDT and CDR2 YNNKEL (reference sequence). The CDR3 coding sequence is TGTGCCAGCAGCCAAGATAGGACTAGTGAAGAGTACTTC. Translating it yields CASSQDRTSEEYF.

This clonotype was counted once. The rearrangement joins TRBV12-5 to TRBJ1-1; D unclear. Germline V gives CDR1 LGHNT, CDR2 FRNRAP. The CDR3 has 13 residues. Trimming took 3 bases from V and 4 from J, leaving 9 bases between them. CDR3 protein: CASGFSVGTEAFF. The CDR3 region has the DNA TGTGCTAGTGGTTTCTCCGTCGGCACTGAAGCTTTCTTT. Based on the CDR3 plus reference TRBV12-5 and TRBJ1-1, the full variable domain is DARVTQTPRHKVTEMGQEVTMRCQPILGHNTVFWYRQTMMQGLELLAYFRNRAPLDDSGMPKDRFSAEMPDATLATLKIQPSEPRDSAVYFCASGFSVGTEAFFGQGTRLTVV.

With regard to this clonotype: The CDR3 does not end in the conserved phenylalanine or tryptophan, so this is likely a read error. The chain has TRBV24-1 and TRBJ2-2; D is undetermined. Trimming pared 5 bases from V and 5 bases from J, leaving 11 bases between. The CDR3 is 14 residues long. Germline assignment: CDR1 KGHDR and CDR2 SFDVKD. CDR3 sequence (DNA): TGTGCCACCAGTGGGGCTTGGGATACCGGGGAGCTGTTTCTT. Its protein is CATSGAWDTGELFL.

The sample holds a few counts of this clonotype. This chain uses TRBV27 with TRBJ2-2, with D possibly matching TRBD1 (5 bases). This CDR3 has 17 residues. V lost 3 bases and J lost 3, with 17 bases in between. Germline CDR1 and CDR2: MNHEY and SMNVEV (reference sequence). The CDR3 spells CASSLARGQSYTGELFF. CDR3 in DNA: TGTGCCAGCAGTTTGGCCCGAGGACAATCCTACACCGGGGAGCTGTTTTTT.

The chain combines TRBV15 with TRBJ2-3, with TRBD2 identical over 10 bases. Germline V gene sequence: CDR1 LNHNV, CDR2 YYDKDF (reference sequence). The CDR3 sequence is 16 residues long. Trimming cost V 3 bases and J 1 base; bases outside gene matches: 4. CDR3 in amino acids: CATSSRGTSGTDTQYF. CDR3 DNA: TGTGCCACCAGCAGCCGAGGGACTAGCGGCACAGATACGCAGTATTTT.

This clonotype has ten or more counts. The rearrangement joins TRBV5-1 to TRBJ2-1; 9 bases are shared with TRBD2. The germline CDR1 and CDR2 sequences are SGHRS and YFSETQ. V trimming: 3 bases; J trimming: 4 bases; junction bases outside the gene matches: 11. CDR3 size: 17 residues. DNA for the CDR3: TGCGCCAGCAGCTCCACCCGTAGCGGGAGTAGGTACAATGAGCAGTTCTTC. Residues: CASSSTRSGSRYNEQFF.

Judged by abundance, this clonotype is medium-sized (0.01 to 0.1%). The chain carries TRBV25-1 and TRBJ1-4; TRBD1 is a possible D gene (6 bases). V lost 2 bases and J lost 8, with 9 bases in between. The CDR3 is 13 residues long. Looked up from germline, CDR1 is MGHDK and CDR2 is SYGVNS. The CDR3 bases are TGTGCCAGCAGTGAAGGGGGCGAGGAAAAACTGTTTTTT. Its protein is CASSEGGEEKLFF.

This clonotype was seen ten or more times. The chain employs TRBV7-2 and TRBJ1-2, with unresolved D. Trimming removed 1 base from V and 2 bases from J, with 8 bases in between. There are 14 residues in the CDR3. Germline V gene sequence: CDR1 SGHTA, CDR2 FQGNSA. For the CDR3, the DNA is TGTGCCAGCAGCTTAGGACGGGGAAACTATGGCTACACCTTC. It specifies CASSLGRGNYGYTF.

The V call is TRBV2, the J call TRBJ2-7; D might be TRBD1 (5 bases). Germline CDR1 is SNHLY and CDR2 is FYNNEI. Between the trimmed V and J ends, which lost 4 bases and 3 bases, there was a span of 13 bases. This CDR3 is 14 amino acids long. CDR3: CASSVAQGFYEQYF. The CDR3 nucleotides read TGTGCCAGCAGTGTGGCCCAGGGCTTCTACGAGCAGTACTTC.

On this clonotype itself: Since the CDR3 does not end with the conserved phenylalanine or tryptophan, this likely comes from a read error. The chain joins TRBV20-1 to TRBJ2-1, with D possibly matching TRBD1 (6 bases). The germline V and J ends were trimmed by 7 bases and 2 bases, with 12 bases remaining between them. The CDR3 has 13 residues. The germline V gene encodes CDR1 DFQATT and CDR2 SNEGSKA (reference sequence). CDR3 coding DNA: TGCAGTGATAGTCGGGACACCTACAATGAGCAGTTCTCC. Amino acid sequence: CSDSRDTYNEQFS.

The CDR3 protein is CASSRVGEMKLFF. The CDR3 DNA follows: TGCGCCAGCAGCCGAGTAGGGGAGATGAAACTGTTTTTT. The chain joins TRBV4-3 to TRBJ1-4; TRBD1 might be the D (5 bases). The germline CDR1 and CDR2 sequences are LGHNA and YSLEER. The CDR3 covers 13 residues. The V end was cut by 4 bases, the J end by 11 bases, with 14 bases between.

This clonotype was detected only once. The rearrangement links TRBV7-2 to TRBJ2-7; D not resolved. CDR3 length equals 14 residues. Looked up from germline, CDR1 is SGHTA and CDR2 is FQGNSA. V lost 7 bases and J lost 5, with 18 bases in between. The CDR3 bases are TGTGCCAGCAATCCCACGGCTGGTTACCACGAGCAGTACTTC. This translates into CASNPTAGYHEQYF. The complete variable domain, with remaining parts taken from reference TRBV7-2 and TRBJ2-7, reads GAGVSQSPSNKVTEKGKDVELRCDPISGHTALYWYRQSLGQGLEFLIYFQGNSAPDKSGLPSDRFSAERTGGSVSTLTIQRTQQEDSAVYLCASNPTAGYHEQYFGPGTRLTVT.

The chain links TRBV20-1 to TRBJ1-3, with a tentative D call TRBD1 (6 bases). V was clipped by 3 bases and J by 1 base, with 10 bases between them. The CDR3 contains 14 residues. Germline CDR1 is DFQATT and CDR2 is SNEGSKA (reference sequence). Here the CDR3 reads CSASSGVSGNTIYF. The CDR3 coding sequence is TGCAGTGCTAGTTCAGGGGTTTCTGGAAACACCATATATTTT.

This clonotype came up once. The chain links TRBV9 to TRBJ2-1; TRBD1 aligns across 9 bases. Trimming cost V 4 bases and J 6 bases; bases outside gene matches: 8. Per the germline V gene, CDR1 is SGDLS and CDR2 is YYNGEE. This CDR3 comprises 15 residues. The CDR3: CASSQGDRVSNEQFF. The DNA for the CDR3 is TGTGCCAGCAGCCAAGGGGACAGGGTGAGCAATGAGCAGTTCTTC.

This clonotype has at least ten counts. V gene TRBV19 combines with J gene TRBJ2-1, with D possibly called TRBD1 or TRBD2 (5 bases each). Germline values: CDR1 LNHDA, CDR2 SQIVND (reference sequence). V was cut by 7 bases and J by 2 bases, with 12 bases left in between. The length of the CDR3 is 14 residues. CDR3 in amino acids: CASTPGTTYNEQFF. The CDR3 nucleotides read TGTGCCAGTACCCCGGGGACGACCTACAATGAGCAGTTCTTC. Full variable domain (rest looked up from reference TRBV19 and TRBJ2-1): DGGITQSPKYLFRKEGQNVTLSCEQNLNHDAMYWYRQDPGQGLRLIYYSQIVNDFQKGDIAEGYSVSREKKESFPLTVTSAQKNPTAFYLCASTPGTTYNEQFFGPGTRLTVL.

V is TRBV10-3 and J is TRBJ2-1; maybe TRBD1 (6 bases). The CDR3 consists of 15 residues. CDR1 and CDR2 (germline): ENHRY, SYGVKD. Trimming pared 2 bases from V and 5 bases from J, leaving 13 bases between. The CDR3 sequence: CAISELRGRHNEQFF. As DNA, the CDR3 is TGTGCCATCAGTGAGCTGAGGGGGAGACACAATGAGCAGTTCTTC.

The rearrangement joins TRBV7-9 to TRBJ2-5, with TRBD2 identical over 8 bases. Losses at the gene ends were 8 bases for V and 5 bases for J; bases not matched to a gene: 13. The CDR3 spans 15 residues. Germline values: CDR1 SEHNR, CDR2 FQNEAQ (reference sequence). The CDR3 reads CASVLAVLSRETQYF. CDR3 nucleotides: TGTGCCAGCGTACTAGCGGTACTGTCGCGGGAGACCCAGTACTTC.

At least ten counts were recorded for this clonotype. This rearrangement joins TRBV20-1 to TRBJ1-2; 9 nucleotides align to TRBD1. With 3 bases clipped from V and 5 bases from J, the junction kept 13 bases outside the gene matches. CDR1 is DFQATT and CDR2 is SNEGSKA in the germline V gene (reference sequence). This CDR3 contains 16 residues. The CDR3 region is CSARGRDRVIGYGYTF. In nucleotides, the CDR3 is TGCAGTGCTAGGGGCCGGGACAGGGTAATTGGGTATGGCTACACCTTC.

This clonotype was detected ten times or more. A much larger clone lies a single base off, so this may be a read error. The gene calls are TRBV12-3 or TRBV12-4 and TRBJ2-7, with D perhaps TRBD1 or TRBD2 (5 bases each). This CDR3 contains 14 residues. Deletions cut 5 bases from V and 2 bases from J, with 13 bases between. The CDR3 region has the DNA TGTGCCAGCAGTACAGGACATAGCGCCTACGAGCAGTACTTC. This translates into CASSTGHSAYEQYF.

This clonotype is termed medium-sized. V and J are TRBV25-1 and TRBJ2-3; a weak D match, TRBD2 (7 bases). This CDR3 is built from 16 residues. The germline V gene encodes CDR1 MGHDK and CDR2 SYGVNS. Trimming shortened V by 2 bases and J by 1 base, and 13 bases separated the two germline ends. The DNA of the CDR3 is TGTGCCAGCAGTGAAGGGGGGGCACGGGGCACAGATACGCAGTATTTT. Protein product: CASSEGGARGTDTQYF. The complete variable domain, with remaining parts taken from reference TRBV25-1 and TRBJ2-3, reads EADIYQTPRYLVIGTGKKITLECSQTMGHDKMYWYQQDPGMELHLIHYSYGVNSTEKGDLSSESTVSRIRTEHFPLTLESARPSHTSQYLCASSEGGARGTDTQYFGPGTRLTVL.

There are many counts of this clonotype. Possible read error: a much larger clone is one base away. The rearrangement joins TRBV20-1 to TRBJ2-7, with 9 bases matching TRBD2. This CDR3 comprises 15 residues. CDR1 is DFQATT, CDR2 SNEGSKA, per germline (reference sequence). The CDR3 reads CSATPGASGDYEQHF. The CDR3 DNA reads as TGCAGTGCTACCCCCGGGGCTAGCGGGGACTACGAGCAGCACTTC.

Only a few counts were recorded for this clonotype. The genes are TRBV7-3 and TRBJ2-3; no clear D gene. The germline gives CDR1 SGHTA, CDR2 FQGTGA. Deletions cut 0 bases from V and 3 bases from J, with 7 bases between. The CDR3 contains 14 residues. CDR3 in amino acids: CASSLTGTTDTQYF. The CDR3 DNA reads as TGTGCCAGCAGCTTAACGGGAACAACAGATACGCAGTATTTT.